This T cell receptor beta chain was sequenced during a study of blood T cells in healthy people across ages. Through a sample-barcoded 5' primer and a J-beta primer mix, a second PCR was run for about 6 to 11 cycles. A single record per CDR3 protein comes from TCRdb applying MiXCR to the 5' RACE reads. Here the sample spans hundreds of thousands of distinct CDR3 sequences, around 34% being singletons. V gave up 3 bases and J gave up 0 bases, with 11 bases separating them. CDR3 size: 14 residues. Looked up from germline, CDR1 is DFQATT and CDR2 is SNEGSKA (reference sequence). The V and J genes are TRBV20-1 and TRBJ2-5; no reliable D call. Material for sequencing was blood. The TCR originated in a man aged 18 to 29 in good health. DNA of the CDR3: TGCAGTGCTAGGGATGCCCTGTACCAAGAGACCCAGTACTTC. Amino acids: CSARDALYQETQYF.